This TCR beta chain was captured by sequencing in a study of regulatory T cells in long-lasting Graves disease. The V end lost 0 bases, the J end lost 10 bases, and 12 bases lay between the germline ends. The CDR3 is 12 residues long. Germline V lookup: CDR1 DFQATT, CDR2 SNEGSKA (reference sequence). Specified time point: newly diagnosed GD, antithyroid drugs for less than 3 months. Researchers made the TCR library from RNA that was extracted from PBMCs. Through Arm-PCR of CDR3 regions and iRepertoire HTBI primers, TCR beta libraries were built. MiXCR, run by TCRdb on the multiplex PCR reads, gives a single entry per CDR3 protein. The table includes about 330,000 distinct CDR3 sequences, about a sixth detected once. This clonotype showed up many times. The same data also went into a second study, on T cells in Graves' hyperthyroidism and ophthalmopathy. That work states: Exclusion of a patient resulted from uncontrolled infection, other autoimmune disease, pregnancy or lactation.

The sample consisted of peripheral blood mononuclear cells (PBMCs), taken at new diagnosis, from a patient treated with antithyroid drugs. This TCR was recovered from a woman aged 18-29 years with Graves disease. This chain joins TRBV20-1 and TRBJ1-2; D perhaps matches TRBD1 (6 bases). This CDR3 reads CSARERGEDYTF. CDR3 sequence (DNA): TGCAGTGCTAGAGAGAGGGGGGAGGACTACACCTTC.